This is a list of T cell receptor beta chains from one sample in a study of CD8+ T cells in alopecia areata. The data were produced by immunoSEQ multiplex PCR, yet TCRdb's version contains in-frame clones alone and is incomplete. The data contain about 120,000 clones, about 61% of them seen just once; the ten biggest clones take up 30%. Material: CD8+ T cells sorted from blood, obtained at week 4, from a patient treated with tofacitinib. These receptors were obtained from a human donor with alopecia areata. Both conserved end residues are part of each CDR3.

J gene	V gene	CDR3 length	CDR3 protein
TRBJ2-5	TRBV27	17	CASSPLPGTSGEETQYF
TRBJ1-1	TRBV29-1	10	CSALATEAFF
TRBJ1-2	TRBV6-5	15	CASSYSGQGRYGYTF
TRBJ2-5	TRBV30	14	CAWTASETQETQYF
TRBJ1-2	TRBV12-5	14	CAPRGLGPGGGYTF
TRBJ1-5	TRBV4-3	16	CASSQSQRGGNQPQHF
TRBJ1-1	TRBV7-8	17	CASSLWGGQPNNTEAFF
TRBJ1-1	TRBV30	12	CAWSVLGSEAFF
TRBJ1-2	TRBV2	13	CATPPGGNYGYTF
TRBJ2-3	TRBV30	15	CAWSIGGKATDTQYF
TRBJ2-6	TRBV5-1	16	CASSRDSRSGANVLTF
TRBJ1-1	TRBV29-1	11	CSGRQTQAAFF
TRBJ1-2	TRBV30	13	CAWSEREAYGYTF
TRBJ2-7	TRBV27	14	CASSEGLATYEQYF